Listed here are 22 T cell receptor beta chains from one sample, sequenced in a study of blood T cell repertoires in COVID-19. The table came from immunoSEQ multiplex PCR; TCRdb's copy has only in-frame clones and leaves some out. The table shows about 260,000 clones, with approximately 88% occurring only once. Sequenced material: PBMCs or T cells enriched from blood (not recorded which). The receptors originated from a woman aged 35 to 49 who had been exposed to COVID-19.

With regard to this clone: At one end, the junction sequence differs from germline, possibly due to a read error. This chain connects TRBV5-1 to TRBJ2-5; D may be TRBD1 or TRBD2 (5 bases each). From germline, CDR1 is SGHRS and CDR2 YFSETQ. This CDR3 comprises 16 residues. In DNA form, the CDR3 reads TGTGCCAGCAGCTTGGGGCAGGCCAGCCGGGGAGAGACCCAGTACTTC. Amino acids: CASSLGQASRGETQYF. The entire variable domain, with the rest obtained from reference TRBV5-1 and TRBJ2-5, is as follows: KAGVTQTPRYLIKTRGQQVTLSCSPISGHRSVSWYQQTPGQGLQFLFEYFSETQRNKGNFPGRFSGRQFSNSRSEMNVSTLELGDSALYLCASSLGQASRGETQYFGPGTRLLVL.

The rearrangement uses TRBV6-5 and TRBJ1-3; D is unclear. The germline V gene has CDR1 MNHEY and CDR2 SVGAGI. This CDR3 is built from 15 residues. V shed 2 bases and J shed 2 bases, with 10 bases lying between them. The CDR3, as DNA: TGTGCCAGCAGTTACGGCCGTGCGGCTGGAAACACCATATATTTT. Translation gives CASSYGRAAGNTIYF.

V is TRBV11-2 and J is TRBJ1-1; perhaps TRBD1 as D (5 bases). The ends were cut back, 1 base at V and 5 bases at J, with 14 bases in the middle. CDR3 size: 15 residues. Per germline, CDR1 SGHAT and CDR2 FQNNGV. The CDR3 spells CASSLGLGPLTEAFF. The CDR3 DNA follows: TGTGCCAGCAGCTTAGGATTGGGGCCCTTGACTGAAGCTTTCTTT.

CDR3: CASSQGQAVNIQYF. CDR3 nucleotide sequence: TGCGCCAGCAGCCAGGGACAGGCGGTTAACATTCAGTACTTC. The chain carries TRBV4-1 and TRBJ2-4; 8 bases are shared with TRBD1. The germline gives CDR1 MGHRA, CDR2 YSYEKL. Trimming took 3 bases from V and 7 from J; bases not matched to a gene: 5. This CDR3 spans 14 amino acids.

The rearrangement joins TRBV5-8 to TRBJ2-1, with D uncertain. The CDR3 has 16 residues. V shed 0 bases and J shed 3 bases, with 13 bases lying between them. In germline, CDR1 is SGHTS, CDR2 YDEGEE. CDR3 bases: TGTGCCAGCAGCTTGGGAGTTCCAAAATACTACAATGAGCAGTTCTTC. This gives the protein CASSLGVPKYYNEQFF.

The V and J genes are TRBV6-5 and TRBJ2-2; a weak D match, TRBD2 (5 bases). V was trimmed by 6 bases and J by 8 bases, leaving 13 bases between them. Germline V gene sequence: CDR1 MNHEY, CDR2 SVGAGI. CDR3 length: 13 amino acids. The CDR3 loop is CASRRTYLGELFF. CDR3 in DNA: TGTGCCAGCAGGAGGACTTATTTAGGGGAGCTGTTTTTT.

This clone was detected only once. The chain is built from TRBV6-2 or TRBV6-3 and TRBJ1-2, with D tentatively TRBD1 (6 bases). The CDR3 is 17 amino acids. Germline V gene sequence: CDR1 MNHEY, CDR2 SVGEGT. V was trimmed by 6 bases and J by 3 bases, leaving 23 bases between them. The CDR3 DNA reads TGTGCCAGCAGCCGATGGACAGTAAATTTAGGAGACTATGGCTACACCTTC. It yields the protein CASSRWTVNLGDYGYTF.

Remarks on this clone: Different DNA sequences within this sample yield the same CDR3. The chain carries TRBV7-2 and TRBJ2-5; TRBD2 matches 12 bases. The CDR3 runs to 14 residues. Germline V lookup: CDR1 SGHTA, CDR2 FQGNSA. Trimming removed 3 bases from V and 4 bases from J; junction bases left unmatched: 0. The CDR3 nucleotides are TGTGCCAGCAGCTTGGGACTAGCGGGAGAGACCCAGTACTTC. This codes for CASSLGLAGETQYF.

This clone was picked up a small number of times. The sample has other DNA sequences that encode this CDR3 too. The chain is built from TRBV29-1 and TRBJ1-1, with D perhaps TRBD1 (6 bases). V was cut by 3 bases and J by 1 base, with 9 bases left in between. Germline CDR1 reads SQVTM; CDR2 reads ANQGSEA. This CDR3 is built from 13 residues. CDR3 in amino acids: CSVDGQPNTEAFF. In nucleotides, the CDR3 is TGCAGCGTTGACGGACAGCCGAACACTGAAGCTTTCTTT.

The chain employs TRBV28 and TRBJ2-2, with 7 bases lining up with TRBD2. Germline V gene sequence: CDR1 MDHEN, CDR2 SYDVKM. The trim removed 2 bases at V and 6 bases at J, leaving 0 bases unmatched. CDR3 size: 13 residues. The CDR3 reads CASSLRGAGELFF. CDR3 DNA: TGTGCCAGCAGTTTACGGGGGGCCGGGGAGCTGTTTTTT.

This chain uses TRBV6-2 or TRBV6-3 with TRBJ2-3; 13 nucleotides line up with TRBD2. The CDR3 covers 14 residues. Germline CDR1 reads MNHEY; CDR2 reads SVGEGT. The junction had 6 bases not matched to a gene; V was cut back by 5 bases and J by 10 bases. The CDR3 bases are TGTGCCAGCAGTCGGACTAGCGGGAGCTCGGCGCAGTATTTT. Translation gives CASSRTSGSSAQYF.

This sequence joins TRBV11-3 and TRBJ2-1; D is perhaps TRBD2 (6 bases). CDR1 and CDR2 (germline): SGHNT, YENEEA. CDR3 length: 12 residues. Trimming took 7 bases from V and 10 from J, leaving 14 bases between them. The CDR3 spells CASTGRLWEQFF. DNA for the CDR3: TGTGCCAGCACCGGGAGATTGTGGGAGCAGTTCTTC.

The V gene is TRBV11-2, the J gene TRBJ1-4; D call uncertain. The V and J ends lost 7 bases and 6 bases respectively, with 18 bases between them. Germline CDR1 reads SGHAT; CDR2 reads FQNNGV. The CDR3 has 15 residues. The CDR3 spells CASTTFAGRDEKLFF. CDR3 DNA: TGTGCCAGCACCACCTTTGCGGGTCGGGATGAAAAACTGTTTTTT. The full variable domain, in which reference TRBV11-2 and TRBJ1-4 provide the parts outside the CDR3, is EAGVAQSPRYKIIEKRQSVAFWCNPISGHATLYWYQQILGQGPKLLIQFQNNGVVDDSQLPKDRFSAERLKGVDSTLKIQPAKLEDSAVYLCASTTFAGRDEKLFFGSGTQLSVL.

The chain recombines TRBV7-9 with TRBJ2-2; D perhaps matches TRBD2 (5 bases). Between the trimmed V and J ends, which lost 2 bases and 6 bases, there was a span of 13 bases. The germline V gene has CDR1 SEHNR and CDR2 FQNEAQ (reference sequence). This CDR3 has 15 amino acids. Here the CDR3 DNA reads TGTGCCAGCAGCTTACCCCTAACAGCGGCCGGGGAGCTGTTTTTT. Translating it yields CASSLPLTAAGELFF.

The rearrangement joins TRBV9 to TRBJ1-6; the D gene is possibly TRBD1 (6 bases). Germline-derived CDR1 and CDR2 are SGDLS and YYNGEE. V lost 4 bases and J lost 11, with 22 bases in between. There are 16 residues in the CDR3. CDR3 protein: CASSLKPGVQVTPLHF. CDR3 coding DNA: TGTGCCAGCAGCTTGAAGCCAGGGGTCCAAGTGACACCCCTCCACTTT.

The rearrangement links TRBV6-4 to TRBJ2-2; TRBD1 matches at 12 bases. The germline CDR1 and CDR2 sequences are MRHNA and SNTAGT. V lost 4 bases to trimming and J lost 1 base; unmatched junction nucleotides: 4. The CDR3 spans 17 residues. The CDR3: CASSAGTGGMNTGELFF. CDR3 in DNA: TGTGCCAGCAGTGCCGGGACAGGGGGCATGAACACCGGGGAGCTGTTTTTT.

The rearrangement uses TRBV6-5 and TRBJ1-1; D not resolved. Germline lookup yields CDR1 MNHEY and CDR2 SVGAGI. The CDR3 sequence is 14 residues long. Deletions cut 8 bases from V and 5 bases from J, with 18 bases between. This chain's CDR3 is CASGEGGSLTEAFF. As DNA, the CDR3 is TGTGCCAGCGGCGAGGGAGGGTCGCTGACTGAAGCTTTCTTT.

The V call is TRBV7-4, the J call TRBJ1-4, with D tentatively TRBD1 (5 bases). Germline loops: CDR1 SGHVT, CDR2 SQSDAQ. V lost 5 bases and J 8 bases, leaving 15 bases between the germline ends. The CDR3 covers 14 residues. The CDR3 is CASSPGGREEKLFF. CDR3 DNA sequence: TGTGCCAGCAGCCCCGGGGGGAGGGAGGAAAAACTGTTTTTT. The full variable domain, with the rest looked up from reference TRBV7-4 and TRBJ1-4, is GAGVSQSPRYKVAKRGRDVALRCDSISGHVTLYWYRQTLGQGSEVLTYSQSDAQRDKSGRPSGRFSAERPERSVSTLKIQRTEQGDSAVYLCASSPGGREEKLFFGSGTQLSVL.

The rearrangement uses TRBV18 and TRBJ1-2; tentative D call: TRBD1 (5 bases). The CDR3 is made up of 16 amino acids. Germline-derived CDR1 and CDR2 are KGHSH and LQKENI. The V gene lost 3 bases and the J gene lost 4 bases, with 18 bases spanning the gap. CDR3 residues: CASSPTSSSQGYGYTF. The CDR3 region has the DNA TGTGCCAGCTCACCCACCAGTTCCAGCCAGGGCTATGGCTACACCTTC.

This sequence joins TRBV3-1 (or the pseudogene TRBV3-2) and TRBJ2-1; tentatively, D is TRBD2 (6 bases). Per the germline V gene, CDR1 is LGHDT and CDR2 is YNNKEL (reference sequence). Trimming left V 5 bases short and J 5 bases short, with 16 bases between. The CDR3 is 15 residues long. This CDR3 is CASSSTSSGHNEQFF. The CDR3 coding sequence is TGTGCCAGCAGCTCGACTAGTTCGGGTCACAATGAGCAGTTCTTC.

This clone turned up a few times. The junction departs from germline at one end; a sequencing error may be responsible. CDR3 region: CASSAATGGYGYTF. The DNA for the CDR3 is TGTGCCAGCAGCGCGGCGACAGGAGGCTATGGCTACACCTTC. The gene calls are TRBV5-1 and TRBJ1-2; a possible D gene is TRBD1 (6 bases). The CDR3 has 14 residues. Germline V gene sequence: CDR1 SGHRS, CDR2 YFSETQ.

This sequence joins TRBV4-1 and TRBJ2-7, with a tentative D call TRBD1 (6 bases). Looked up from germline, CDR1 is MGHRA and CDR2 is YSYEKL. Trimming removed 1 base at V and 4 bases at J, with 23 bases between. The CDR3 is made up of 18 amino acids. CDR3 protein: CASSQGSWSSTGWYEQYF. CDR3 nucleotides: TGCGCCAGCAGCCAAGGCTCTTGGTCAAGCACAGGGTGGTACGAGCAGTACTTC.